The clone carrying this TCR beta chain was observed a handful of times. This specimen belongs to a study of blood T cell repertoires in COVID-19. On the study more broadly: The United States, Italy and Spain were the sources of the acute and convalescent COVID-19 samples. From T cells, B-cell-depleted T cells, or PBMCs came the material, which was cDNA or gDNA.

Some clones are missing from TCRdb's copy, which holds only in-frame ones; the method was immunoSEQ multiplex PCR. The sample lists 60,000 to 70,000 clones; 80% to 85% were seen once. The CDR3 loop spans 14 amino acids. V trimming: 6 bases; J trimming: 6 bases; junction bases outside the gene matches: 4. Germline lookup yields CDR1 SGHAT and CDR2 FQDESV (reference sequence). The receptor's source is a man older than 75 with acute or convalescent COVID-19. Sequencing used peripheral blood. The chain combines TRBV11-1 with TRBJ2-1; TRBD2 matches 11 bases. The CDR3 here is CASRLAGEFNEQFF. The CDR3 nucleotides are TGTGCCAGCAGACTAGCGGGAGAGTTCAATGAGCAGTTCTTC.